The T cell receptor beta chain described here comes from a study of regulatory T cells in long-lasting Graves disease. Construction of the TCR beta libraries employed iRepertoire HTBI primers in conjunction with Arm-PCR of CDR3 regions. MiXCR, applied by TCRdb to the multiplex PCR reads, yields one record per CDR3 protein. There are about 540,000 distinct CDR3 sequences in the sample; about 14% occur only once, and roughly a tenth lies in the top ten. Unmatched junction bases numbered 8, after V lost 7 bases and J lost 4 bases. Germline-derived CDR1 and CDR2 are MNHEY and SMNVEV (reference sequence). The CDR3 is made up of 15 amino acids. This clonotype appeared many times. Time point: newly diagnosed GD, antithyroid drugs for less than 3 months. From RNA extracted from PBMCs, the TCR library was made. This sample also belongs to another study, concerning T cells in Graves' hyperthyroidism and ophthalmopathy.

The chain links TRBV27 to TRBJ2-1; 9 bases fit TRBD1. The specimen was peripheral blood mononuclear cells (PBMCs), collected at new diagnosis, from a patient treated with antithyroid drugs. The TCR comes from a man between 25 and 39 years old with Graves disease. The CDR3 here is CASIGTGGAYNEQFF. The DNA for the CDR3 is TGTGCCAGCATTGGAACAGGGGGCGCGTACAATGAGCAGTTCTTC.